A single sample is the source of the 23 T cell receptor beta chains below, sequenced in a study of PD-L1 blockade in urothelial cancer. Time point here: pretreatment peripheral blood. Profiled with immunoSEQ multiplex PCR; TCRdb holds only in-frame clones, not every one. Of 30,000 to 40,000 clones in the sample, roughly 80% were seen once. The sequencing here drew on PBMCs, taken around atezolizumab (anti-PD-L1) treatment. Receptor source: a man older than 75 with urothelial cancer.

The rearrangement links TRBV7-2 to TRBJ2-5, with 11 nucleotides matching TRBD1. Germline V lookup: CDR1 SGHTA, CDR2 FQGNSA. J gave up 1 base and V 5 bases, and 6 bases lay outside the gene matches. CDR3 length: 16 residues. CDR3 protein: CASSEGDRGSQETQYF. CDR3 in DNA: TGTGCCAGCAGCGAAGGGGACAGGGGGTCCCAAGAGACCCAGTACTTC.

The chain links TRBV11-2 to TRBJ1-1; no clear D. V was shortened by 10 bases and J by 5 bases, with 14 bases between the two germline ends. Germline-derived CDR1 and CDR2 are SGHAT and FQNNGV. This CDR3 is built from 12 residues. This CDR3 is CATRRPGTEAFF. The DNA for the CDR3 is TGTGCCACTAGAAGGCCGGGAACTGAAGCTTTCTTT.

The chain joins TRBV2 to TRBJ1-4; 11 bases are shared with TRBD1. This CDR3 has 15 residues. Trimming at V came to 6 bases and at J to 7 bases, leaving 7 bases not matched to a gene. Germline assignment: CDR1 SNHLY and CDR2 FYNNEI. DNA for the CDR3: TGTGCCAGCAGCCGGGCCGGGACAGGGGGTGAAAAACTGTTTTTT. Amino acids: CASSRAGTGGEKLFF.

This rearrangement joins TRBV7-9 to TRBJ1-1; the D gene is possibly TRBD1 (6 bases). The ends were cut back, 1 base at V and 6 bases at J, with 12 bases in the middle. The V gene's germline CDR1 is SEHNR and CDR2 FQNEAQ (reference sequence). The CDR3 covers 14 residues. This chain's CDR3 is CASSLGGGGAEAFF. For the CDR3, the DNA is TGTGCCAGCAGCTTAGGTGGGGGCGGCGCTGAAGCTTTCTTT.

The rearrangement links TRBV2 to TRBJ2-3; the D is unclear. The V and J ends lost 3 bases and 7 bases respectively, with 14 bases between them. The germline gives CDR1 SNHLY, CDR2 FYNNEI. The CDR3 has 14 amino acids. CDR3 DNA: TGTGCCAGCAGTGATTCGGGTACGCCGTATACGCAGTATTTT. Translation: CASSDSGTPYTQYF.

This chain's CDR3 is CASSSRQTSYEQYF. In DNA form, the CDR3 reads TGTGCCAGCAGCTCGAGACAGACGTCCTACGAGCAGTACTTC. The rearrangement uses TRBV13 and TRBJ2-7; tentatively, D is TRBD1 (5 bases). Germline-derived CDR1 and CDR2 are PRHDT and FYEKMQ (reference sequence). V lost 4 bases to trimming and J lost 1 base, with 11 bases between them. The CDR3 has 14 residues.

The rearrangement uses TRBV6-1 and TRBJ2-6, with unresolved D. The CDR3 has 14 residues. Trimming pared 6 bases from V and 0 bases from J, leaving 6 bases between. In germline, CDR1 is MNHNS, CDR2 SASEGT. The chain's CDR3 is CASSPFSGANVLTF. The CDR3 nucleotides read TGTGCCAGCAGCCCTTTCTCTGGGGCCAACGTCCTGACTTTC.

DNA for the CDR3: TGCGCCAGCAGCTTGCGGACTAGCGGACAAGAGACCCAGTACTTC. This codes for CASSLRTSGQETQYF. V and J are TRBV5-1 and TRBJ2-5; 10 bases align to TRBD2. Germline V gives CDR1 SGHRS, CDR2 YFSETQ. The CDR3 sequence is 15 residues long. Trimming at V came to 1 base and at J to 2 bases, leaving 2 bases not matched to a gene. Based on the CDR3 plus reference TRBV5-1 and TRBJ2-5, the full variable domain is KAGVTQTPRYLIKTRGQQVTLSCSPISGHRSVSWYQQTPGQGLQFLFEYFSETQRNKGNFPGRFSGRQFSNSRSEMNVSTLELGDSALYLCASSLRTSGQETQYFGPGTRLLVL.

The CDR3 here is CASRAGSYNEQFF. The CDR3 DNA follows: TGTGCCAGCAGGGCCGGGTCCTACAATGAGCAGTTCTTC. The rearrangement links TRBV28 to TRBJ2-1; D remains ambiguous. V lost 6 bases and J 1 base, leaving 7 bases between the germline ends. Germline V gives CDR1 MDHEN, CDR2 SYDVKM. The CDR3 contains 13 residues. The whole variable domain, remainder taken from reference TRBV28 and TRBJ2-1, is DVKVTQSSRYLVKRTGEKVFLECVQDMDHENMFWYRQDPGLGLRLIYFSYDVKMKEKGDIPEGYSVSREKKERFSLILESASTNQTSMYLCASRAGSYNEQFFGPGTRLTVL.

The chain employs TRBV6-5 and TRBJ2-7, with 12 nucleotides matching TRBD1. CDR3 length: 15 residues. Losses at the gene ends were 10 bases for V and 0 bases for J; bases not matched to a gene: 7. Germline-derived CDR1 and CDR2 are MNHEY and SVGAGI. CDR3 in DNA: TGTGCCACCGGGACAGGGGGCACCTACTCCTACGAGCAGTACTTC. This sequence encodes CATGTGGTYSYEQYF.

J is TRBJ2-7 and V is TRBV11-2, with TRBD2 identical over 13 bases. V was clipped by 0 bases and J by 12 bases; unmatched bases: 2. Germline assignment: CDR1 SGHAT and CDR2 FQNNGV. The CDR3 loop spans 13 amino acids. The CDR3 region is CASSLELAGGRYF. CDR3 DNA: TGTGCCAGCAGCTTAGAACTAGCGGGAGGGCGGTACTTC.

The J gene is TRBJ2-3, the V gene TRBV7-2, with D possibly matching TRBD2 (6 bases). Trimming removed 7 bases at V and 2 bases at J, with 10 bases between. CDR1 is SGHTA and CDR2 is FQGNSA in the germline V gene. The CDR3 has 13 residues. This CDR3 reads CASTEDYTDTQYF. CDR3 nucleotides: TGTGCCAGCACAGAGGACTACACAGATACGCAGTATTTT. Variable domain in full (rest from reference TRBV7-2 and TRBJ2-3): GAGVSQSPSNKVTEKGKDVELRCDPISGHTALYWYRQSLGQGLEFLIYFQGNSAPDKSGLPSDRFSAERTGGSVSTLTIQRTQQEDSAVYLCASTEDYTDTQYFGPGTRLTVL.

This rearrangement joins TRBV15 to TRBJ1-2; possibly TRBD1 for D (6 bases). Germline CDR1 LNHNV, CDR2 YYDKDF (reference sequence). The V gene lost 4 bases and the J gene lost 4 bases, with 16 bases spanning the gap. This CDR3 has 15 residues. CDR3 coding DNA: TGTGCCACCAGCACTAGACCGGGACATGGCTATGGCTACACCTTC. This gives the protein CATSTRPGHGYGYTF.

The rearrangement links TRBV7-2 to TRBJ1-2, with D unclear. The germline V gene has CDR1 SGHTA and CDR2 FQGNSA. V was cut by 1 base and J by 2 bases, with 8 bases left in between. The CDR3 runs 14 residues. The CDR3 sequence: CASSLGAYNYGYTF. CDR3 DNA sequence: TGTGCCAGCAGCTTAGGGGCCTACAACTATGGCTACACCTTC. The full variable domain, its missing parts supplied by reference TRBV7-2 and TRBJ1-2, is GAGVSQSPSNKVTEKGKDVELRCDPISGHTALYWYRQSLGQGLEFLIYFQGNSAPDKSGLPSDRFSAERTGGSVSTLTIQRTQQEDSAVYLCASSLGAYNYGYTFGSGTRLTVV.

This chain uses TRBV5-4 with TRBJ2-1, with D unclear. Trimming shortened V by 4 bases and J by 0 bases, and 11 bases separated the two germline ends. This CDR3 has 15 amino acids. The germline gives CDR1 SGHNT, CDR2 YYREEE (reference sequence). The CDR3 DNA reads TGTGCCAGCAGCGCGTCCGTTAGCTCCTACAATGAGCAGTTCTTC. It yields the protein CASSASVSSYNEQFF.

In DNA, the CDR3 is TGTGCCAGCAGTTTTTCCCCACCCGGGGAGGGATACGAGCAGTACTTC. Its protein product is CASSFSPPGEGYEQYF. The V gene is TRBV27, the J gene TRBJ2-7; the match to TRBD2 covers 7 bases. Germline V CDR1 and CDR2: MNHEY, SMNVEV (reference sequence). The CDR3 runs to 16 residues. V trimming: 3 bases; J trimming: 4 bases; junction bases outside the gene matches: 12.

To note about this clone: At one of its ends the junction is not consistent with the germline gene, which may arise from a read error. The chain recombines TRBV29-1 with TRBJ2-1; TRBD1 matches 8 bases. Germline V gene sequence: CDR1 SQVTM, CDR2 ANQGSEA. The CDR3 has 10 residues. The CDR3 sequence: CSALDREMIF. The CDR3 DNA sequence: TGCAGCGCCCTGGACAGGGAGATGATCTTC.

By share of the sample, this clone is medium-sized. The chain carries TRBV5-5 and TRBJ2-2; 9 bases are shared with TRBD2. With V trimmed by 0 bases and J by 3 bases, 6 bases remained unmatched. Germline values: CDR1 SGHKS, CDR2 YYEKEE (reference sequence). The CDR3 loop spans 17 amino acids. CDR3 DNA: TGTGCCAGCAGCTTGGCCGTCGCGGGAGGGGACACCGGGGAGCTGTTTTTT. Encoded protein: CASSLAVAGGDTGELFF.

V is TRBV5-1 and J is TRBJ2-3; TRBD2 matches at 10 bases. Germline trimming cut 3 bases from V and 1 base from J; bases unmatched to any gene: 5. Germline V gene lookup returns CDR1 SGHRS and CDR2 YFSETQ. The CDR3 has 16 amino acids. CDR3 region: CASSYRGTSGTDTQYF. CDR3 nucleotide sequence: TGCGCCAGCAGCTACCGAGGGACTAGCGGCACAGATACGCAGTATTTT.

The gene calls are TRBV9 and TRBJ2-2; D possibly corresponds to TRBD2 (5 bases). Looked up from germline, CDR1 is SGDLS and CDR2 is YYNGEE. V was pared by 6 bases and J by 3 bases, with 12 bases between. The CDR3 spans 14 residues. CDR3 region: CASKDLADTGELFF. As DNA, the CDR3 is TGTGCCAGCAAGGACTTGGCGGACACCGGGGAGCTGTTTTTT.

The V and J genes are TRBV5-1 and TRBJ2-2; no clear D. CDR3 length: 13 amino acids. Per germline, CDR1 SGHRS and CDR2 YFSETQ. V was trimmed by 5 bases and J by 3 bases, leaving 8 bases between them. DNA for the CDR3: TGCGCCAGCAGATATAGCTACACCGGGGAGCTGTTTTTT. Translating gives CASRYSYTGELFF. The full variable domain, completed using reference TRBV5-1 and TRBJ2-2, is KAGVTQTPRYLIKTRGQQVTLSCSPISGHRSVSWYQQTPGQGLQFLFEYFSETQRNKGNFPGRFSGRQFSNSRSEMNVSTLELGDSALYLCASRYSYTGELFFGEGSRLTVL.

The chain combines TRBV14 with TRBJ1-3; D is unclear. The V end lost 1 base, the J end lost 1 base, and 5 bases lay between the germline ends. This CDR3 has 14 amino acids. CDR1 and CDR2 from the germline V gene are SGHDN and FVKESK. This chain's CDR3 is CASSQAVSGNTIYF. CDR3 in DNA: TGTGCCAGCAGCCAAGCAGTTTCTGGAAACACCATATATTTT. The full variable domain, rest sourced from reference TRBV14 and TRBJ1-3, is EAGVTQFPSHSVIEKGQTVTLRCDPISGHDNLYWYRRVMGKEIKFLLHFVKESKQDESGMPNNRFLAERTGGTYSTLKVQPAELEDSGVYFCASSQAVSGNTIYFGEGSWLTVV.

The rearrangement joins TRBV28 to TRBJ2-3, with 8 bases identical to TRBD2. Germline CDR1 and CDR2: MDHEN and SYDVKM. The CDR3 covers 16 residues. V lost 5 bases, J lost 0 bases, and 7 bases stayed unmatched. Written as DNA, the CDR3 is TGTGCCAGCAGTATTGATAGCGGGACTAGCACAGATACGCAGTATTTT. Translating gives CASSIDSGTSTDTQYF.